This T cell receptor beta chain was recorded in a study of T cell changes during pregnancy in multiple sclerosis. CDR3 size: 13 residues. V lost 1 base, J lost 7 bases, and 8 bases lay in between. Germline lookup yields CDR1 MNHNS and CDR2 SASEGT. The data were produced by immunoSEQ multiplex PCR, yet TCRdb's version contains in-frame clones alone and is incomplete. The table lists some 12,000 clones, roughly nine tenths of them singletons. This clone rates as medium-sized. The specimen was CD8+ T cells from peripheral blood mononuclear cells, collected in the second trimester of pregnancy. The genes are TRBV6-1 and TRBJ1-5; the D is unclear. The TCR sequence derives from a female donor in good health, enrolled as a control in a pregnancy study. Written as DNA, the CDR3 is TGTGCCAGCAGTGAAGAGGAGTGGCAGCCCCAGCATTTT. It codes for CASSEEEWQPQHF.